This TCR beta chain stems from a study of preoperative IRX-2 immunotherapy in early breast cancer. Some clones are missing from TCRdb's copy, which holds only in-frame ones; the method was immunoSEQ multiplex PCR. The sample yields about 98,000 clones, approximately 90% seen once. The J segment lost 5 bases and the V segment lost 3 bases, leaving 1 base of the junction unmatched. The CDR3 runs to 15 residues. CDR1 is LNHDA, CDR2 SQIVND, per germline (reference sequence). Treatment here: preoperative locoregional IRX-2 cytokine immunotherapy. Patients received preoperative, locoregional IRX-2 cytokine immunotherapy in a phase Ib study.

This TCR derives from a human donor with breast cancer. The chain has TRBV19 and TRBJ2-3; 14 bases match TRBD2. Material: tumor tissue, obtained after IRX-2 immunotherapy. CDR3 protein: CASSIGLAGGDTQYF. In DNA, the CDR3 is TGTGCCAGTAGTATTGGACTAGCGGGAGGAGATACGCAGTATTTT.